This TCR beta chain came from a study of blood T cell repertoires in COVID-19. Study-level information: Some COVID-19 samples were acute and others convalescent; all came from the United States, Italy and Spain. PBMCs, B-cell-depleted T cells, or T cells provided the cDNA or gDNA that made up the material.

The table lists this clone with a few counts. As originally analysed: Researchers report that nucleated cell counts were estimated from reference gene primer amplification. The method was immunoSEQ multiplex PCR; TCRdb's version includes in-frame clones alone and lacks a portion of them. V and J calls and clone size come straight from that table; D and trimming were deduced from the DNA. The sample has 100,000 or so clones, about four fifths seen once. Trimming pared 5 bases from V and 2 bases from J, leaving 4 bases between. This CDR3 is built from 11 residues. CDR1 is SNHLY, CDR2 FYNNEI, per germline.

The receptor's source is a human donor in a cohort sampled during active COVID-19. The sample comprised peripheral blood. The V and J genes are TRBV2 and TRBJ2-7; unclear D gene. CDR3 bases: TGTGCCAGCAGTTTTACCTACGAGCAGTACTTC. It translates to CASSFTYEQYF.